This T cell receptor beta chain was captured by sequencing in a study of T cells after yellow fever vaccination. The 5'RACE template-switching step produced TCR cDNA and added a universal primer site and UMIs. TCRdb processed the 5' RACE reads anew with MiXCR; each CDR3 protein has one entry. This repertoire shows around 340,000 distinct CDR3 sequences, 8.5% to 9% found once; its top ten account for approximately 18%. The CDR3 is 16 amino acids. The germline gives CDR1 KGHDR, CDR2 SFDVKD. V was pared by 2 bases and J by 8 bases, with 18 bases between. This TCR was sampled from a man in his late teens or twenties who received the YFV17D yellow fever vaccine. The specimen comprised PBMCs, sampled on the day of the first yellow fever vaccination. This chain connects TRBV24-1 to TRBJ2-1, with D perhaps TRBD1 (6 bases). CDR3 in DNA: TGTGCCACCAGTGATTCGGATTATAACAGGGACCATGAGCAGTTCTTC. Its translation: CATSDSDYNRDHEQFF.